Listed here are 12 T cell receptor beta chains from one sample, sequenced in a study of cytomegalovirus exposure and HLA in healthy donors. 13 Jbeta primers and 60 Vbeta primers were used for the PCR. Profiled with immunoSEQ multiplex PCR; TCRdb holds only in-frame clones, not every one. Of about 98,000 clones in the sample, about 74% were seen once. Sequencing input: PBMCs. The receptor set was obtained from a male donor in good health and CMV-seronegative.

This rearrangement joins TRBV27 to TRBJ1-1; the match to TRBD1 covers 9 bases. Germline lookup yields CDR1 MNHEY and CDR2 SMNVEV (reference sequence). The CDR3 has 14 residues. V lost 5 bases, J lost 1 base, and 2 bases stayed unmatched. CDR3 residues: CASSRGQGNTEAFF. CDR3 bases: TGTGCCAGCAGTAGGGGACAGGGGAACACTGAAGCTTTCTTT.

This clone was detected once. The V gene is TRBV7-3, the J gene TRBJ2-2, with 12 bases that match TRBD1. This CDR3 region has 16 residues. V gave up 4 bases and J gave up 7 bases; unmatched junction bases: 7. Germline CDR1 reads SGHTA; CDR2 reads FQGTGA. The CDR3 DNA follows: TGTGCCAGCAGCTCTACCGGGACAGGGGGCATCGGGGAGCTGTTTTTT. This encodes CASSSTGTGGIGELFF.

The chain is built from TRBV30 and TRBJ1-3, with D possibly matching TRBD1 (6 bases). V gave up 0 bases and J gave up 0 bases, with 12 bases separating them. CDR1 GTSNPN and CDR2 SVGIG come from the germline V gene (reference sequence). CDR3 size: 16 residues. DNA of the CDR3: TGTGCCTGGAGTGTGACAGGCGGAACCTCTGGAAACACCATATATTTT. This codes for CAWSVTGGTSGNTIYF.

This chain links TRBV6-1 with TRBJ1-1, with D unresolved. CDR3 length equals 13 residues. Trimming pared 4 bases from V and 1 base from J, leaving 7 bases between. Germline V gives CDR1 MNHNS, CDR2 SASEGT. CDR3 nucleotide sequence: TGTGCCAGCAGTGCTAAACCGAACACTGAAGCTTTCTTT. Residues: CASSAKPNTEAFF.

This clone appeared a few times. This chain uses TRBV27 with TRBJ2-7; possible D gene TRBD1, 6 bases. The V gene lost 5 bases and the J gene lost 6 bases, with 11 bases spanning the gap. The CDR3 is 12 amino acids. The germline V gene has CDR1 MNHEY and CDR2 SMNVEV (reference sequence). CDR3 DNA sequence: TGTGCCAGCAGTCTAACAGGGACCGAGCAGTACTTC. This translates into CASSLTGTEQYF.

CDR3 loop: CASSLILGELFF. In DNA, the CDR3 is TGTGCCAGCAGTTTAATCCTAGGGGAGCTGTTTTTT. The chain has TRBV28 and TRBJ2-2; D gene unclear. Trimming cost V 2 bases and J 8 bases, with 6 bases left between them. In germline, CDR1 is MDHEN, CDR2 SYDVKM. This CDR3 is 12 amino acids long. Full variable domain (remainder filled in from reference TRBV28 and TRBJ2-2): DVKVTQSSRYLVKRTGEKVFLECVQDMDHENMFWYRQDPGLGLRLIYFSYDVKMKEKGDIPEGYSVSREKKERFSLILESASTNQTSMYLCASSLILGELFFGEGSRLTVL.

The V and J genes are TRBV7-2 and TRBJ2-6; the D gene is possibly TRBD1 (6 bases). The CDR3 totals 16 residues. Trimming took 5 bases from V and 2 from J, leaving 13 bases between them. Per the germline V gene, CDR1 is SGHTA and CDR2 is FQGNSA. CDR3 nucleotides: TGTGCCAGCAGCGTTCGAACAGGGACTGGGGCCAACGTCCTGACTTTC. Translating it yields CASSVRTGTGANVLTF.

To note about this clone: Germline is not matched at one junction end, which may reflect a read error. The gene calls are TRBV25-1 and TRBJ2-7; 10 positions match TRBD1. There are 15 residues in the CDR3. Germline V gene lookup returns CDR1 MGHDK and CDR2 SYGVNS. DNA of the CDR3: TGTGCCAGCAGTAAATATGGGACAGGGGCCTACGAGCAGTACTTC. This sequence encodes CASSKYGTGAYEQYF.

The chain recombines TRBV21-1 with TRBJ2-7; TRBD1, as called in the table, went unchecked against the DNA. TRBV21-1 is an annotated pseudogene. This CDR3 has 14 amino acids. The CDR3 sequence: CASSKAQRVNEQYF. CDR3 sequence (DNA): TGTGCCAGCAGCAAAGCACAGAGAGTGAACGAGCAGTACTTC.

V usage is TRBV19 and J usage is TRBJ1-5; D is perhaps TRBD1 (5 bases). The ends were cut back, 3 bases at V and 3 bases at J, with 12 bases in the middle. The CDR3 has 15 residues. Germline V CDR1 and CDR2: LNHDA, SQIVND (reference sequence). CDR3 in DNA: TGTGCCAGTAGTATTCAGGGCTCGAACAATCAGCCCCAGCATTTT. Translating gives CASSIQGSNNQPQHF.

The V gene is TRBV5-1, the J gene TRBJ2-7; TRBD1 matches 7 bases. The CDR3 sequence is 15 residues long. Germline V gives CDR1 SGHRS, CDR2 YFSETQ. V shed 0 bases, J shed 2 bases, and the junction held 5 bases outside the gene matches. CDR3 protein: CASSLDRGRPYEQYF. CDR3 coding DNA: TGCGCCAGCAGCTTGGACAGGGGAAGGCCCTACGAGCAGTACTTC.

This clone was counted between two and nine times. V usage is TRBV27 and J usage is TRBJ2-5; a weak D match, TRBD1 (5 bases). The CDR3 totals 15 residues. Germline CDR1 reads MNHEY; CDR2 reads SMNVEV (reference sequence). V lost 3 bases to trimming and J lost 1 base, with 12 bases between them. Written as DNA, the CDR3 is TGTGCCAGCAGTTTGGCGAGACAGTCCCAAGAGACCCAGTACTTC. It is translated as CASSLARQSQETQYF.